This is a list of T cell receptor beta chains from one sample in a study of blood T cells in healthy people across ages. TCRdb redid the calling of the 5' RACE reads with MiXCR, one entry per CDR3 protein. Here the sample spans approximately 1.5 million distinct CDR3 sequences, around 36% being singletons. The material sequenced was blood. The receptors originated from a woman aged 25 to 39 in good health. CDR3s include the opening cysteine and the closing phenylalanine or tryptophan. D genes are given only for firm matches. Clone size appears in some rows only: once, few, many, or a class for an expanded clone.

j_gene: TRBJ2-7; v_gene: TRBV5-1; d_gene: -; abundance: few; CDR3aa: CASGLEGGYEQYF; CDR3nt: TGCGCCAGCGGCTTAGAAGGGGGGTACGAGCAGTACTTC
j_gene: TRBJ2-7; v_gene: TRBV20-1; d_gene: TRBD1; abundance: -; CDR3aa: CSASVGQGIPYEQYF; CDR3nt: TGCAGTGCTAGTGTGGGACAGGGAATCCCCTACGAGCAGTACTTC
j_gene: TRBJ2-3; v_gene: TRBV25-1; d_gene: TRBD2; abundance: -; CDR3aa: CASSEPAGGIRGTDTQYF; CDR3nt: TGTGCCAGCAGTGAACCGGCGGGGGGCATACGCGGCACAGATACGCAGTATTTT
j_gene: TRBJ2-6; v_gene: TRBV5-1; d_gene: -; abundance: -; CDR3aa: CASSLGTTAKPGANVLTF; CDR3nt: TGCGCCAGCAGCTTGGGCACGACAGCGAAACCTGGGGCCAACGTCCTGACTTTC
j_gene: TRBJ2-1; v_gene: TRBV29-1; d_gene: -; abundance: few; CDR3aa: CSVEGRVGNEQFF; CDR3nt: TGCAGCGTTGAAGGCCGGGTCGGAAATGAGCAGTTCTTC
j_gene: TRBJ2-7; v_gene: TRBV7-9; d_gene: -; abundance: few; CDR3aa: CASSLGTHVGEQYF; CDR3nt: TGTGCCAGCAGCTTAGGGACTCACGTCGGCGAGCAGTACTTC
j_gene: TRBJ1-4; v_gene: TRBV27; d_gene: -; abundance: few; CDR3aa: CASSPTLRGDEKLFF; CDR3nt: TGTGCCAGCAGCCCCACCCTGAGGGGCGACGAAAAACTGTTTTTT
j_gene: TRBJ1-5; v_gene: TRBV7-8; d_gene: -; abundance: few; CDR3aa: CASSLAGLMDQPQHF; CDR3nt: TGTGCCAGCAGCTTAGCAGGATTAATGGATCAGCCCCAGCATTTT
j_gene: TRBJ2-7; v_gene: TRBV5-5; d_gene: -; abundance: once; CDR3aa: CASSITGTYYEQYF; CDR3nt: TGTGCCAGCAGCATTACCGGGACTTACTACGAGCAGTACTTC
j_gene: TRBJ1-5; v_gene: TRBV28; d_gene: -; abundance: -; CDR3aa: CASSFRGQAVSGPQHF; CDR3nt: TGTGCCAGCAGTTTCCGGGGGCAGGCCGTATCAGGGCCCCAGCATTTT
j_gene: TRBJ2-1; v_gene: TRBV20-1; d_gene: -; abundance: -; CDR3aa: CSVGVGNEQFF; CDR3nt: TGCAGTGTAGGGGTTGGCAATGAGCAGTTCTTC
j_gene: TRBJ2-7; v_gene: TRBV10-2; d_gene: -; abundance: -; CDR3aa: CASSESSSFYEQYF; CDR3nt: TGCGCCAGCAGTGAGTCCAGCTCCTTCTACGAGCAGTACTTC
j_gene: TRBJ1-2; v_gene: TRBV7-9; d_gene: -; abundance: few; CDR3aa: CASSREGSGVAYTF; CDR3nt: TGTGCCAGCAGCCGAGAGGGGTCAGGGGTCGCCTACACCTTC
j_gene: TRBJ2-5; v_gene: TRBV6-2/TRBV6-3; d_gene: -; abundance: few; CDR3aa: CASSYSRGLVETQYF; CDR3nt: TGTGCCAGCAGTTACTCGCGAGGGTTGGTAGAGACCCAGTACTTC
j_gene: TRBJ2-1; v_gene: TRBV4-1; d_gene: TRBD2; abundance: few; CDR3aa: CANSPGTSGGVYNEQFF; CDR3nt: TGCGCCAACAGCCCAGGGACTAGCGGGGGGGTATACAATGAGCAGTTCTTC